The 14 T cell receptor beta chains listed next were all sequenced from one sample in a study of cytomegalovirus exposure and HLA in healthy donors. A multiplex PCR was run with 60 Vbeta primers and 13 Jbeta primers. The table came from immunoSEQ multiplex PCR; TCRdb's copy has only in-frame clones and leaves some out. Of 200,000 to 250,000 clones listed, more than 85% are singletons. Sequencing was performed on PBMCs. The receptors come from a woman between 18 and 29 years old in good health and CMV-seronegative.

This chain connects TRBV6-5 to TRBJ1-5, with a weak D call TRBD1 (6 bases). The V end lost 5 bases, the J end lost 5 bases, and 13 bases lay between the germline ends. This CDR3 contains 14 residues. Germline CDR1 and CDR2: MNHEY and SVGAGI. This CDR3 reads CASSRGRGDQPQHF. The CDR3 nucleotides read TGTGCCAGCAGTCGGGGGAGGGGGGATCAGCCCCAGCATTTT.

Note on this clone: Different DNA sequences within this sample yield the same CDR3. The CDR3 spells CASSPGQGAYYGYTF. Here the CDR3 DNA reads TGCGCCAGCAGCCCGGGACAGGGGGCCTACTATGGCTACACCTTC. This chain connects TRBV5-1 to TRBJ1-2, with 12 positions matching TRBD1. This CDR3 comprises 15 residues. From germline, CDR1 is SGHRS and CDR2 YFSETQ. Losses at the gene ends were 4 bases for V and 3 bases for J; bases not matched to a gene: 4.

The chain couples TRBV25-1 to TRBJ1-1; the D gene is possibly TRBD1 (5 bases). V shed 6 bases and J shed 4 bases, with 6 bases lying between them. The germline V gene has CDR1 MGHDK and CDR2 SYGVNS. The CDR3 runs to 11 residues. The CDR3 DNA is TGTGCCAGCAGCCAGGGCACTGAAGCTTTCTTT. Amino acid sequence: CASSQGTEAFF.

In DNA, the CDR3 is TGTGCCAGCAGCCAAGACCCTAGCGGGGGGGCGGGCAATGAGCAGTTCTTC. Translated, it gives CASSQDPSGGAGNEQFF. The chain has TRBV4-2 and TRBJ2-1; 12 bases fit TRBD2. The CDR3 has 17 residues. The ends lost 0 bases at V and 6 bases at J; junction bases unmatched: 6. Germline V gene lookup returns CDR1 LGHNA and CDR2 YNFKEQ.

This clone has just a few counts. V and J are TRBV18 and TRBJ1-1; weak D call: TRBD1 (5 bases). The CDR3 sequence is 16 residues long. Germline values: CDR1 KGHSH, CDR2 LQKENI. V dropped 2 bases and J dropped 1 base, with 14 bases sitting between them. This CDR3 reads CASSPGGSWGNTEAFF. DNA of the CDR3: TGTGCCAGCTCACCAGGGGGGAGTTGGGGGAACACTGAAGCTTTCTTT.

The V gene is TRBV27, the J gene TRBJ1-1, with TRBD1 matching 7 bases. The V and J ends lost 3 bases and 4 bases, in that order; junction bases with no gene match: 5. The CDR3 contains 14 residues. CDR1 and CDR2 (germline): MNHEY, SMNVEV (reference sequence). The CDR3 loop is CASSFLDRVTEAFF. The CDR3 nucleotides are TGTGCCAGCAGTTTCCTAGACAGGGTCACTGAAGCTTTCTTT.

The V and J genes are TRBV2 and TRBJ1-5; D gene unclear. V was pared by 3 bases and J by 7 bases, with 13 bases between. Per the germline V gene, CDR1 is SNHLY and CDR2 is FYNNEI. CDR3 length: 14 amino acids. CDR3 sequence (DNA): TGTGCCAGCAGTGACCAATACTCGGGGCAGCCCCAGCATTTT. As protein: CASSDQYSGQPQHF. The variable domain in full, with the rest retrieved from reference TRBV2 and TRBJ1-5, is EPEVTQTPSHQVTQMGQEVILRCVPISNHLYFYWYRQILGQKVEFLVSFYNNEISEKSEIFDDQFSVERPDGSNFTLKIRSTKLEDSAMYFCASSDQYSGQPQHFGDGTRLSIL.

This clone was seen once. The rearrangement uses TRBV5-6 and TRBJ1-1, with unresolved D. The CDR3 extends over 13 amino acids. The V end was cut by 4 bases, the J end by 7 bases, with 14 bases between. Germline V gives CDR1 SGHDT, CDR2 YYEEEE. The CDR3 protein is CASSRRSAFEAFF. CDR3 nucleotide sequence: TGTGCCAGCAGCCGCCGGTCTGCCTTTGAAGCTTTCTTT. Using reference TRBV5-6 and TRBJ1-1 for the parts outside the CDR3, the full variable domain is DAGVTQSPTHLIKTRGQQVTLRCSPKSGHDTVSWYQQALGQGPQFIFQYYEEEERQRGNFPDRFSGHQFPNYSSELNVNALLLGDSALYLCASSRRSAFEAFFGQGTRLTVV.

This chain connects TRBV4-3 to TRBJ1-1; D might be TRBD1 (6 bases). Between the trimmed V and J ends, which lost 3 bases and 10 bases, there was a span of 12 bases. CDR3 length equals 12 residues. Germline V gives CDR1 LGHNA, CDR2 YSLEER. CDR3 bases: TGCGCCAGCAGCCAGGAGCCAGGGGTAGCTTTCTTT. This codes for CASSQEPGVAFF.

This clone occurred once. The chain couples TRBV18 to TRBJ2-7; 10 bases align to TRBD1. Germline V gene data show CDR1 as KGHSH and CDR2 as LQKENI. The CDR3 has 15 residues. V was clipped by 3 bases and J by 10 bases; unmatched bases: 12. In DNA, the CDR3 is TGTGCCAGCTCACCCCAAGGAGGACAGGGGGACACACAGTACTTC. This gives the protein CASSPQGGQGDTQYF.

The rearrangement uses TRBV13 and TRBJ1-3; weak D call: TRBD1 (6 bases). The V end was cut by 4 bases, the J end by 4 bases, with 14 bases between. The CDR3 length is 15 residues. Germline V gene lookup returns CDR1 PRHDT and CDR2 FYEKMQ (reference sequence). The CDR3 is CASSYGTYTGNTIYF. The CDR3 bases are TGTGCCAGCAGCTATGGGACATATACAGGAAACACCATATATTTT.

The V and J genes are TRBV5-4 and TRBJ2-5, with TRBD2 matching 10 bases. The V and J ends lost 1 base and 4 bases, in that order; junction bases with no gene match: 7. Per the germline V gene, CDR1 is SGHNT and CDR2 is YYREEE (reference sequence). The CDR3 runs to 16 residues. CDR3 DNA: TGTGCCAGCAGCTTGTTGAGCGGGGGGGTAGGAGAGACCCAGTACTTC. This translates into CASSLLSGGVGETQYF.

The chain has TRBV18 and TRBJ2-7; D gene ambiguous. Looked up from germline, CDR1 is KGHSH and CDR2 is LQKENI. The CDR3 consists of 12 residues. V was shortened by 2 bases and J by 3 bases, with 5 bases between the two germline ends. The CDR3 reads CASSPDFYEQYF. The CDR3 bases are TGTGCCAGCTCACCAGACTTCTACGAGCAGTACTTC.

The genes are TRBV7-2 and TRBJ2-1; 10 nucleotides align to TRBD2. Trimming took 5 bases from V and 3 from J; bases not matched to a gene: 4. CDR1 is SGHTA and CDR2 is FQGNSA in the germline V gene. The CDR3 has 15 amino acids. The CDR3 DNA sequence: TGTGCCAGCAGCCCCACTAGCGGGGACTACAATGAGCAGTTCTTC. This translates into CASSPTSGDYNEQFF.